The present entry profiles one TCR beta chain with its context. Its antigen remains unidentified. CD45RO-negative cells were positively selected for CCR7, leaving out terminally differentiated effector memory CD45RA+ cells. These data come from a study of shared clonotypes between healthy human individuals. General observations from the study: Clonotype sharing among donors was thought likely to change with sequencing depth. Naive CD4 clonotypes were shared across a handful of donors at 4% to 5%.

Between the trimmed V and J ends, which lost 4 bases and 6 bases, there was a span of 10 bases. The CDR3 extends over 13 amino acids. From germline, CDR1 is SNHLY and CDR2 FYNNEI. Assay: immunoSEQ multiplex PCR; the TCRdb copy retains only in-frame clones and omits some. The data show roughly 2.1 million clones, with under 95% seen just once and around 1.7% held by the top ten. This chain joins TRBV2 and TRBJ2-4, with D possibly being TRBD1 (7 bases). Material for sequencing was naive CD8+ T cells from PBMCs. This TCR was recovered from a man aged 18 to 30 in good health. Some clones in this sample may be carry-over from other donors' samples. The CDR3 loop is CASSGGDRNIQYF. DNA of the CDR3: TGTGCCAGCAGTGGGGGGGACAGAAACATTCAGTACTTC. Full variable domain (rest looked up from reference TRBV2 and TRBJ2-4): EPEVTQTPSHQVTQMGQEVILRCVPISNHLYFYWYRQILGQKVEFLVSFYNNEISEKSEIFDDQFSVERPDGSNFTLKIRSTKLEDSAMYFCASSGGDRNIQYFGAGTRLSVL.